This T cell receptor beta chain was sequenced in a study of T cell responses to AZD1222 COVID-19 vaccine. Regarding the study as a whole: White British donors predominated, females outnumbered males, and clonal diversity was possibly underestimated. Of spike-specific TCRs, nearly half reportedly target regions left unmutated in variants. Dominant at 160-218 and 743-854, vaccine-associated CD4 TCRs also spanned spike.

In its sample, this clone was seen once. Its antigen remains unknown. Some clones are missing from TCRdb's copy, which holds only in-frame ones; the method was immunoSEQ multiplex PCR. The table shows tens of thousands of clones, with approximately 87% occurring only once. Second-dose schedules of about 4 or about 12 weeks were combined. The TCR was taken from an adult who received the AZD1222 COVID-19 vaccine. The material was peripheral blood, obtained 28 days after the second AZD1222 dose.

The CDR3 nucleotides are TGTGCCAGCAGTTTCAAGCCGCCCCTCCACTTT. It is translated as CASSFKPPLHF. The chain links TRBV28 to TRBJ1-6; D is uncertain. The CDR3 is 11 amino acids. V shed 3 bases and J shed 13 bases, with 7 bases lying between them. Per germline, CDR1 MDHEN and CDR2 SYDVKM.